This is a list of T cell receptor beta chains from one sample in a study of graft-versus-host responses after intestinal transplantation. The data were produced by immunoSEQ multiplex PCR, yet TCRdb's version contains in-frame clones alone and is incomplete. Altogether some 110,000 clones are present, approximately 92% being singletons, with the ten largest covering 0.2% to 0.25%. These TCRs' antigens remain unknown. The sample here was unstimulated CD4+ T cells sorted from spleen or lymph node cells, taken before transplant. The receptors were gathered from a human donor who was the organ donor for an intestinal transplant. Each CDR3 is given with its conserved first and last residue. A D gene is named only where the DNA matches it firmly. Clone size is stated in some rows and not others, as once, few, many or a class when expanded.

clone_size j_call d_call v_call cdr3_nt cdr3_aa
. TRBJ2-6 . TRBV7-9 TGTGCCAGCAGCTTACCTGGGGCCAACGTCCCGACTTTC CASSLPGANVPTF
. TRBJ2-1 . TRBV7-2 TGTGCCAGCAGCTTAGTTTCAGCCCCAAATGAGCAGTTCTTC CASSLVSAPNEQFF
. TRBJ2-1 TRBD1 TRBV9 TGTGCCAGCAGCCCGGGGACAGGGATTGTCCATGAGCAGTTCTTC CASSPGTGIVHEQFF
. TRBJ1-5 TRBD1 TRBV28 TGTGCCAGCAGGGGACAGGGTGCGTCTCAGCCCCAGCATTTT CASRGQGASQPQHF
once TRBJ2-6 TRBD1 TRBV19 TGTGCCAGTAGGTACGACAGGGCCAGCGGGGCCAACGTCCTGACTTTC CASRYDRASGANVLTF
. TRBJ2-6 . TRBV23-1 TGCGCCAGCAGTCAATCGGCAGTCTATGGGGCCAACGTCCTGACTTTC CASSQSAVYGANVLTF
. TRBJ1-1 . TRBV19 TGTGCCAGTAGTATGCCCGCCAGGGACACTGAAGCTTTCTTT CASSMPARDTEAFF
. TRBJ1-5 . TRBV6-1 TGTGCCAGCAGTTATTCGTTAGAGCCCCAGCATTTT CASSYSLEPQHF
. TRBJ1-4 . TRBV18 TGTGCCAGCTCACCCAGGACAGCCCGGGGTGTTAGTGAAAAACTGTTTTTT CASSPRTARGVSEKLFF
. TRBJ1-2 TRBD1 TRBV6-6 TGTGCCAGCAGCTTGACAGGGAATGGCTACACCTTC CASSLTGNGYTF
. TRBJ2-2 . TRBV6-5 TGTGCCAGCAGTTACAACAGGAGGGGCACCGGGGAGCTGTTTTTT CASSYNRRGTGELFF
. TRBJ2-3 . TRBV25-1 TGTGCCAGCAGTGAATATACGCACCGCCGCCCAGATACGCAGTATTTT CASSEYTHRRPDTQYF
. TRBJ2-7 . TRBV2 TGTGCCAGCAGTGATCGGACAACCCGCTACGAGCAGTACTTC CASSDRTTRYEQYF
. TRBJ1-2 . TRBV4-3 TGCGCCAGCAGCCAAGAATCTCGGGACAAAAGCTATGGCTACACCTTC CASSQESRDKSYGYTF
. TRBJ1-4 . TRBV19 TGTGCCAGTAGTATCCCACCAGGGACAACTAATGAAAAACTGTTTTTT CASSIPPGTTNEKLFF
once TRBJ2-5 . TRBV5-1 TGCGCCAGCAGCTTGGGACTCTCCCCTCAAGAGACCCAGTACTTC CASSLGLSPQETQYF
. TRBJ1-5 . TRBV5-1 TGCGCCAGCAGCTTGTCCGGTGGCAATCAGCCCCAGCATTTT CASSLSGGNQPQHF
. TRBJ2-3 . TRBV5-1 TGCGCCAGCAGCTTCCTAGGACCTCGCACAGATACGCAGTATTTT CASSFLGPRTDTQYF
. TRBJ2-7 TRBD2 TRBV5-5 TGTGCCAGCAGCTTGTTGGTAGCGGGCCGCTACGAGCAGTACTTC CASSLLVAGRYEQYF
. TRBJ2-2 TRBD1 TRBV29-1 TGCAGCGTTCGGGACGACAGGGACACCGGGGAGCTGTTTTTT CSVRDDRDTGELFF
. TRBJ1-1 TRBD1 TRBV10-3 TGTGCCATCAGTGAGCCCGACAGGGCCAGGGCTGAAGCTTTCTTT CAISEPDRARAEAFF
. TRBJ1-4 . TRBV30 TGTGCCTGGAGTGTACGAAGGGCTAATGAAAAACTGTTTTTT CAWSVRRANEKLFF
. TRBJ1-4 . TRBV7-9 TGTGCCAGCAGCTTAGCCGGGACCCTGTTTTTT CASSLAGTLFF
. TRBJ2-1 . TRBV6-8 TGTGCCGGGGGACGGCGAGGCAGCCTCTACAATGAGCAGTTCTTC CAGGRRGSLYNEQFF
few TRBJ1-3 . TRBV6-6 TGTGCCAGCAGTTACTCAGGGTCTGGAAACACCATATATTTT CASSYSGSGNTIYF
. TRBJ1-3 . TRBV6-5 TGTGCCAGCAGTTCTACACTCGGCGCGTCTGGAAACACCATATATTTT CASSSTLGASGNTIYF
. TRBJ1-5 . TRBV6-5 TGTGCCAGCAGTCGGGACGCCTTATTGTGGCCCCAGCATTTT CASSRDALLWPQHF
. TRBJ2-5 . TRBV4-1 TGCGCCAGCAGCAGGGGGATCAAAGAGACCCAGTACTTC CASSRGIKETQYF